Listed below are T cell receptor beta chains from one sample, sequenced in a study of T cell clones after liver transplantation. Only in-frame clones appear in the TCRdb table, and some are missing; sequencing was by immunoSEQ multiplex PCR. The data show roughly 120,000 clones, about nine tenths seen once. Here the sequenced sample was CD4+ T cells from blood, taken 12 months after liver transplant. The origin of the receptors is a human patient who received a liver transplant. Some T cells may trace back to the graft donor. CDR3s include the opening cysteine and the closing phenylalanine or tryptophan. Each record gives: V gene, J gene, clone size, D gene, CDR3 DNA, CDR3 protein. A D gene is named only where the DNA matches it firmly. Clone size is shown for a subset of rows, as once, few, many or a class of expanded clone.

TRBV5-1	TRBJ2-3	.	TRBD2	TGCGCCAGCAGCTTGGGACTAGCGACAGATACGCAGTATTTT	CASSLGLATDTQYF
TRBV6-5	TRBJ2-7	.	TRBD1	TGTGCCAGCAGTCCATACAGGGGGAGGTACGAGCAGTACTTC	CASSPYRGRYEQYF
TRBV11-2	TRBJ2-2	.	.	TGTGCCAGCAGCTTAGTTTACGGGGGACTCTCGGGTACCGGGGAGCTGTTTTTT	CASSLVYGGLSGTGELFF
TRBV7-2	TRBJ2-1	.	.	TGTGCCAGCAGCTTAGCGAACCCTAGCGACTCCTACAATGAGCAGTTCTTC	CASSLANPSDSYNEQFF
TRBV5-6	TRBJ2-3	.	.	TGTGCCAGCAGCTCCACAGATACGCAGTATTTT	CASSSTDTQYF
TRBV5-1	TRBJ2-2	once	TRBD2	TGCGCCAGCAGCCCACTAGCGGGAGGGGCCGGGGAGCTGTTTTTT	CASSPLAGGAGELFF
TRBV28	TRBJ1-5	.	.	TGTGCCAGCAGTTTCCAGAGGGTGGGCAATCAGCCCCAGCATTTT	CASSFQRVGNQPQHF
TRBV7-9	TRBJ2-7	.	TRBD2	TGTGCCAGCAGCCCTAGCGGGTACTCCTACGAGCAGTACTTC	CASSPSGYSYEQYF
TRBV15	TRBJ2-3	.	.	TGTGCCACCAGCAGAGTCCGAGGCGGCCCTAGCACAGATACGCAGTATTTT	CATSRVRGGPSTDTQYF
TRBV5-1	TRBJ1-1	.	.	TGCGCCAGCAGCTTGGTGGGGTTCGCTGAAGCTTTCTTT	CASSLVGFAEAFF
TRBV6-5	TRBJ2-1	many	TRBD1	TGTGCCAGCAGTTACTCGGACAGGTCGGAGTTCTTC	CASSYSDRSEFF
TRBV9	TRBJ2-3	.	.	TGTGCCAGCAGCGTAGATCCCGCTGAGATGATCACAGATACGCAGTATTTT	CASSVDPAEMITDTQYF
TRBV6-6	TRBJ1-1	.	.	TGTGCCAGCATCCCAACAGGGTTCCGAAACACTGAAGCTTTCTTT	CASIPTGFRNTEAFF
TRBV5-3	TRBJ2-2	.	.	TGTGCCAGAAGCTCAGGGACCGGGGAGCTGTTTTTT	CARSSGTGELFF
TRBV5-6	TRBJ2-3	.	.	TGTGCCAGCACCCCTCGGGGCAGGGGAACAGATACGCAGTATTTT	CASTPRGRGTDTQYF
TRBV11-2	TRBJ1-3	.	.	TGTGCCAGCAGCCGGGGAGTGACCTCTGGAAACACCATATATTTT	CASSRGVTSGNTIYF
TRBV30	TRBJ2-7	.	.	TGTGCCTGGAGTGTACTGGACACTTACGAGCAGTACTTC	CAWSVLDTYEQYF
TRBV7-9	TRBJ2-1	.	TRBD2	TGTGCCAGCAGCTTAGAGGGCGGGAGAGGGACCTACAATGAGCAGTTCTTC	CASSLEGGRGTYNEQFF
TRBV19	TRBJ1-1	few	TRBD1	TGTGCCAGTAGTATCCTGGGAGGGGGCGGCACTGAAGCTTTCTTT	CASSILGGGGTEAFF
TRBV25-1	TRBJ2-2	.	.	TGTGCCAGCAGTGGAGACGCAGGGGCCAGCGGGGAGCTGTTTTTT	CASSGDAGASGELFF
TRBV4-3	TRBJ1-4	many	.	TGCGCCAGCAGCCAAGAGTGGGAGGGAAAACTGTTTTTT	CASSQEWEGKLFF
TRBV30	TRBJ2-2	.	.	TGTGCCTGGAGTAGGAGCTCCGTCGGGGAGCTGTTTTTT	CAWSRSSVGELFF
TRBV28	TRBJ2-3	.	.	TGTGCCAGCAGTAGCCGGGACGGGTCTAGCACAGATACGCAGTATTTT	CASSSRDGSSTDTQYF
TRBV4-3	TRBJ1-2	.	.	TGCGCCAGCAGCCAAGACGCAGGGTGGAGTGGCTACACCTTC	CASSQDAGWSGYTF
TRBV4-1	TRBJ1-2	once	.	TGCGCCAGCAGCCAAGAGGAGGGTGACTATGGCTACACCTTC	CASSQEEGDYGYTF
TRBV7-2	TRBJ1-2	.	.	TGTGCCAGCAGCTTAGGAGACAGAAACTATGGCTACACCTTC	CASSLGDRNYGYTF
TRBV15	TRBJ2-1	.	TRBD1	TGTGCCACCAAGCTCGGCGGGACAGGGCGCAATGAGCAGTTCTTC	CATKLGGTGRNEQFF
TRBV11-3	TRBJ1-2	.	TRBD1	TGTGCCAGCAGTCGCAGGGGGGCCTATGGCTACACCTTC	CASSRRGAYGYTF
TRBV7-9	TRBJ2-7	.	.	TGTGCCAGCAGCTTAGAAGGGGACCCGAGGGTCTACGAGCAGTACTTC	CASSLEGDPRVYEQYF
TRBV5-1	TRBJ2-3	.	.	TGCGCCAGCCATGATAGTGCTCAGGACGCAGATACGCAGTATTTT	CASHDSAQDADTQYF
TRBV19	TRBJ2-3	.	TRBD2	TGTGCCAGTACACCGCGGGAGGGCCCCGATACGCAGTATTTT	CASTPREGPDTQYF
TRBV18	TRBJ2-2	.	.	TGTGCCAGCTCACCCCCCCGGGCGGCTGGGGAGCTGTTTTTT	CASSPPRAAGELFF
TRBV11-2	TRBJ2-1	.	.	TGTGCCAGCAGCTTGGGTCCACCGAATGAGCAGTTCTTC	CASSLGPPNEQFF
TRBV6-5	TRBJ1-5	.	.	TGTGCCAGCAGTTACCGCAGGGGATATCAGCCCCAGCATTTT	CASSYRRGYQPQHF
TRBV7-2	TRBJ2-7	.	.	TGTGCCAGCAGCTTAGTTGGGGCAGGAGGCCGAAGCTCCTACGAGCAGTACTTC	CASSLVGAGGRSSYEQYF
TRBV28	TRBJ1-4	.	TRBD1	TGTGCCAGCAATGCAGGGGGCGAAGAAAAACTGTTTTTT	CASNAGGEEKLFF
TRBV7-2	TRBJ1-2	.	TRBD1	TGTGCCAGCAGCTTAGGAGGGGGCACGGGTTATGGCTACACCTTC	CASSLGGGTGYGYTF